The 20 T cell receptor beta chains reported below all come from one sample, sequenced in a study of cytomegalovirus exposure and HLA in healthy donors. PCR employed 60 Vbeta and 13 Jbeta primers. Using immunoSEQ multiplex PCR, the repertoire was profiled, and TCRdb retains in-frame clones only, with some absent. Of around 140,000 clones in the sample, roughly two thirds were seen once. Sequences were obtained from PBMCs. The receptors shown here come from a male donor in good health and CMV-seronegative.

As regards this clone: Within the sample, other DNA sequences also encode this same CDR3. The V call is TRBV7-2, the J call TRBJ2-5, with TRBD1 matching over 7 bases. The CDR3 is 15 residues long. V gave up 0 bases and J gave up 0 bases; unmatched junction bases: 1. Germline V gene lookup returns CDR1 SGHTA and CDR2 FQGNSA. The CDR3 protein is CASSLAGTDQETQYF. As DNA, the CDR3 is TGTGCCAGCAGCTTAGCCGGGACAGACCAAGAGACCCAGTACTTC.

The chain has TRBV4-3 and TRBJ2-5; perhaps TRBD1 as D (5 bases). This CDR3 has 15 amino acids. Germline CDR1 and CDR2: LGHNA and YSLEER. Trimming cost V 0 bases and J 1 base, with 9 bases left between them. In DNA form, the CDR3 reads TGCGCCAGCAGCCAAGAACGGACACCCCAAGAGACCCAGTACTTC. Translating gives CASSQERTPQETQYF.

This clone appeared a few times. V and J are TRBV7-2 and TRBJ1-1, with 8 bases matching TRBD1. The CDR3 sequence is 16 residues long. The ends lost 0 bases at V and 2 bases at J; junction bases unmatched: 5. Per the germline V gene, CDR1 is SGHTA and CDR2 is FQGNSA. CDR3 DNA: TGTGCCAGCAGCTTAGCCTCAGGACAGGGCAACACTGAAGCTTTCTTT. It codes for CASSLASGQGNTEAFF.

This clone appeared a few times. The chain joins TRBV10-2 to TRBJ2-1, with TRBD2 identical over 15 bases. CDR1 is WSHSY, CDR2 SAAADI, per germline. V dropped 7 bases and J dropped 9; count of bases not matched to a gene: 10. This CDR3 region has 16 residues. CDR3 amino acids: CASNDGLAGGHIEQFF. The CDR3 DNA reads as TGCGCCAGCAATGACGGACTAGCGGGGGGGCATATTGAGCAGTTCTTC.

The chain carries TRBV25-1 and TRBJ1-2; 7 positions match TRBD1. CDR1 is MGHDK, CDR2 SYGVNS, per germline. The trim removed 3 bases at V and 4 bases at J, leaving 2 bases unmatched. The CDR3 consists of 13 residues. In nucleotides, the CDR3 is TGTGCCAGCAGTGACCGGGACAGCTATGGCTACACCTTC. This encodes CASSDRDSYGYTF.

This clone has a handful of counts. The gene calls are TRBV6-5 and TRBJ2-7, with D possibly matching TRBD2 (5 bases). The germline gives CDR1 MNHEY, CDR2 SVGAGI. Trimming removed 4 bases from V and 1 base from J, with 8 bases in between. The CDR3 contains 13 residues. For the CDR3, the DNA is TGTGCCAGCAGTTCCCCGGGATCCTACGAGCAGTACTTC. Residues: CASSSPGSYEQYF.

In DNA form, the CDR3 reads TGTGCCAGCAGCTTAGGCGGGACAGACCAAGAGACCCAGTACTTC. Translating gives CASSLGGTDQETQYF. The V call is TRBV11-2, the J call TRBJ2-5, with D perhaps matching TRBD1 (7 bases). Trimming took 1 base from V and 0 from J, leaving 9 bases between them. The CDR3 extends over 15 amino acids. Germline values: CDR1 SGHAT, CDR2 FQNNGV.

The CDR3 reads CASSPGQGKAFF. The CDR3, as DNA: TGTGCCAGCAGCCCTGGACAGGGAAAGGCTTTCTTT. This chain uses TRBV9 with TRBJ1-1; TRBD1 aligns across 8 bases. CDR1 is SGDLS, CDR2 YYNGEE, per germline. Trimming at V came to 4 bases and at J to 11 bases, leaving 7 bases not matched to a gene. The CDR3 spans 12 residues.

This clone was counted between two and nine times. This chain's CDR3 is CASIGTATYEQYF. In DNA form, the CDR3 reads TGTGCCAGCATCGGGACAGCAACCTACGAGCAGTACTTC. The chain employs TRBV6-1 and TRBJ2-7; 7 nucleotides align to TRBD1. Germline V gene data show CDR1 as MNHNS and CDR2 as SASEGT. J lost 2 bases, V lost 7 bases, and 5 bases had no gene match. The CDR3 length is 13 residues.

This clone turned up a few times. The V call is TRBV30, the J call TRBJ1-2; TRBD1 matches 7 bases. The CDR3 has 12 residues. CDR1 GTSNPN and CDR2 SVGIG come from the germline V gene (reference sequence). Germline trimming cut 3 bases from V and 7 bases from J; bases unmatched to any gene: 5. The CDR3 protein is CAWSPTGTGYTF. As DNA, the CDR3 is TGTGCCTGGAGCCCGACAGGGACTGGCTACACCTTC.

The chain carries TRBV6-6 and TRBJ1-5; TRBD1 agrees at 10 bases. After removal of 0 bases from V and 7 bases from J, the junction contained 6 bases not matched to a gene. The CDR3 is made up of 16 amino acids. Germline V CDR1 and CDR2: MNHNY, SVGAGI (reference sequence). The CDR3 DNA reads TGTGCCAGCAGTTACTCGACAGGGGGCGAGGGACAGCCCCAGCATTTT. Its translation is CASSYSTGGEGQPQHF.

The rearrangement uses TRBV15 and TRBJ2-7; D might be TRBD1 (7 bases). This CDR3 has 15 amino acids. V lost 5 bases and J lost 3, with 17 bases in between. Per the germline V gene, CDR1 is LNHNV and CDR2 is YYDKDF (reference sequence). In nucleotides, the CDR3 is TGTGCCACCAGCGCGTCGGAGGGACAGTTCTACGAGCAGTACTTC. Its translation: CATSASEGQFYEQYF.

The chain employs TRBV6-5 and TRBJ1-1, with D perhaps matching TRBD1 (5 bases). Germline CDR1 is MNHEY and CDR2 is SVGAGI. The ends were cut back, 5 bases at V and 10 bases at J, with 17 bases in the middle. This CDR3 comprises 13 residues. CDR3 sequence: CASSAPGPGVAFF. Here the CDR3 DNA reads TGTGCCAGCAGTGCCCCCGGGCCGGGGGTAGCTTTCTTT.

The rearrangement links TRBV5-3 to TRBJ1-5; 8 positions agree with TRBD1. TRBV5-3 is filed as an ORF, its function uncertain. The CDR3 runs 13 residues. V was pared by 0 bases and J by 11 bases, with 4 bases of the junction left unmatched. The CDR3 is CARSLAGTGSQHF. CDR3 DNA sequence: TGTGCCAGAAGCTTGGCCGGGACAGGTTCCCAGCATTTT.

Here the CDR3 reads CASSLLLTGGEEKLFF. The CDR3 DNA reads as TGTGCCAGCAGCTTGCTCCTAACAGGGGGGGAGGAAAAACTGTTTTTT. This sequence joins TRBV5-6 and TRBJ1-4, with 8 positions matching TRBD1. The CDR3 extends over 16 amino acids. Germline V gives CDR1 SGHDT, CDR2 YYEEEE. The V gene end was trimmed by 1 base and the J gene end by 8 bases; junction bases not matched to a gene: 10. Supplemented by reference TRBV5-6 and TRBJ1-4, the full variable domain reads DAGVTQSPTHLIKTRGQQVTLRCSPKSGHDTVSWYQQALGQGPQFIFQYYEEEERQRGNFPDRFSGHQFPNYSSELNVNALLLGDSALYLCASSLLLTGGEEKLFFGSGTQLSVL.

The V and J genes are TRBV7-2 and TRBJ2-1; TRBD1 might be the D (5 bases). Germline V gene data show CDR1 as SGHTA and CDR2 as FQGNSA. CDR3 length: 18 residues. Trimming removed 0 bases from V and 0 bases from J, with 15 bases in between. In DNA, the CDR3 is TGTGCCAGCAGCTTAGCGGGTGGGGCGCGAAGCTCCTACAATGAGCAGTTCTTC. Its translation is CASSLAGGARSSYNEQFF.

Many counts were recorded for this clone. The V call is TRBV13, the J call TRBJ2-3; no clear D gene. The V and J ends lost 3 bases and 2 bases respectively, with 6 bases between them. From germline, CDR1 is PRHDT and CDR2 FYEKMQ (reference sequence). This CDR3 is built from 13 residues. The CDR3 spells CASSFAATDTQYF. CDR3 in DNA: TGTGCCAGCAGCTTCGCGGCCACAGATACGCAGTATTTT.

The chain couples TRBV10-3 to TRBJ1-2; D remains unclear. V was pared by 3 bases and J by 0 bases, with 2 bases between. The CDR3 has 12 amino acids. CDR1 is ENHRY and CDR2 is SYGVKD in the germline V gene. The CDR3 sequence is CAISDANYGYTF. The CDR3 nucleotides read TGTGCCATCAGTGACGCTAACTATGGCTACACCTTC.

For this clone: An end of the junction does not agree with germline; a read error may underlie this. V usage is TRBV5-4 and J usage is TRBJ1-2; tentative D call: TRBD1 (6 bases). This CDR3 is built from 15 residues. CDR1 is SGHNT, CDR2 YYREEE, per germline (reference sequence). In DNA, the CDR3 is TGTGCCAGCAGCGAGGCCGACAGGAATCCTTATGGCTACCCCTTC. It is translated as CASSEADRNPYGYPF.

Concerning this clone: One junction end does not reproduce the germline sequence, and a read error may be involved. The V gene is TRBV27, the J gene TRBJ1-6; D is ambiguous. This CDR3 comprises 13 residues. Per germline, CDR1 MNHEY and CDR2 SMNVEV (reference sequence). This chain's CDR3 is CAISSSYNSPLHF. The CDR3 DNA sequence: TGTGCCATCAGTTCTTCCTATAATTCACCCCTCCACTTT.